Shown below are 24 T cell receptor beta chains from a single sample sequenced in a study of CD8+ T cells in alopecia areata. Following extraction, RNA underwent reverse transcription to cDNA, which served as the sequencing template. Produced via immunoSEQ multiplex PCR; TCRdb's table is partial and in-frame only. The repertoire has 3,000 or so clones, none seen only once; the ten largest take less than 45%. The sequencing sample was made of lesional skin. The receptors here all came from a C3H/HeJ mouse with alopecia areata. Mouse MHC haplotype: H2-k.

This clone occurred a few times. Genes and germline are mouse. The sequenced fragment ends 4 residues before the CDR3 boundary, so the rest is inferred from the germline J gene. The chain is built from TRBV17 and TRBJ2-1, with a weak D call TRBD2 (5 bases). V dropped 0 bases and J dropped 3 bases, with 12 bases sitting between them. This CDR3 region has 16 residues. CDR1 and CDR2 (germline): MNHDT, YYDKIL. This CDR3 reads CASSRDLGWPYAEQFF. The DNA read from the CDR3 is TGTGCTAGCAGTAGAGATTTGGGGTGGCCCTATGCT.

This clone was seen at least ten times. Gene labels here are mouse ones. The read gets to within 4 residues of the CDR3 end, and the germline J gene fills in the rest. The chain employs TRBV19 and TRBJ1-4; D possibly corresponds to TRBD1 (6 bases). V lost 2 bases and J lost 6, with 11 bases in between. The germline CDR1 and CDR2 sequences are FNHDT and SITEND (reference sequence). The CDR3 consists of 14 residues. CDR3: CASSMGGRDERLFF. CDR3 DNA (partial): TGTGCCAGCAGTATGGGGGGGCGCGACGAA.

In this sample, this clone turned up many times. Mouse germline and gene names are used. The read ends 4 residues shy of where the CDR3 ends; the end is completed using the germline J gene. J is TRBJ2-3 and V is TRBV31, with D tentatively TRBD2 (5 bases). The CDR3 spans 14 residues. Germline CDR1 and CDR2: GKSSPN and SITVG. V lost 0 bases and J 0 bases, leaving 7 bases between the germline ends. This CDR3 is CAWSLLASAETLYF. The sequenced part of the CDR3 DNA is TGTGCCTGGAGTCTACTGGCTAGTGCAGAA.

This clone was seen many times. Gene and germline names: mouse. The read ends 4 residues shy of where the CDR3 ends; the end is completed using the germline J gene. The rearrangement joins TRBV31 to TRBJ1-1, with D uncertain. Trimming cost V 0 bases and J 3 bases, with 11 bases left between them. This CDR3 has 14 amino acids. The germline CDR1 and CDR2 sequences are GKSSPN and SITVG. CDR3: CAWSLVGLHTEVFF. Incomplete CDR3 DNA: TGTGCCTGGAGTCTAGTAGGTTTGCACACA.

This clone has a handful of counts. Gene names are mouse gene names. The sequenced fragment ends 4 residues before the CDR3 boundary, so the rest is inferred from the germline J gene. The chain employs TRBV15 and TRBJ1-2; the match to TRBD1 covers 12 bases. Germline V gene data show CDR1 as SGHND and CDR2 as FRSKSL. The CDR3 runs to 14 residues. CDR3 bases read: TGTGCCAGCAGCCCGGGACAGGGGGCGCCC. Its protein is CASSPGQGAP. In full, the CDR3 reads CASSPGQGAPDYTF. Full variable domain (rest looked up from reference TRBV15 and TRBJ1-2): DAGVTQTPRHEVAEKGQTIILKCEPVSGHNDLFWYRQTKIQGLELLSYFRSKSLMEDGGAFKDRFKAEMLNSSFSTLKIQPTEPKDSAVYLCASSPGQGAPDYTFGSGTRLLVI.

This clone was counted at least ten times. Mouse gene names and germline throughout. The DNA ends 4 residues before the CDR3 does, and the rest of the CDR3 is filled in from the germline J gene. The chain links TRBV1 to TRBJ1-1; 9 nucleotides align to TRBD1. Germline V gives CDR1 NSQYPW, CDR2 LRSPGD (reference sequence). The J segment lost 0 bases and the V segment lost 3 bases, leaving 5 bases of the junction unmatched. The CDR3 is made up of 16 amino acids. The sequenced CDR3 bases are TGCACCTGCAGTGCCCGGACAGGGGTCTCAAACACA. Amino acid sequence: CTCSARTGVSNT. The full CDR3 protein is CTCSARTGVSNTEVFF. Full variable domain (remainder filled in from reference TRBV1 and TRBJ1-1): VTLLEQNPRWRLVPRGQAVNLRCILKNSQYPWMSWYQQDLQKQLQWLFTLRSPGDKEVKSLPGADYLATRVTDTELRLQVANMSQGRTLYCTCSARTGVSNTEVFFGKGTRLTVV.

This clone ranks as medium-sized (0.01 to 0.1%). The database protein in TCRdb disagrees with the DNA translation at residue 13; the sequence shown here was translated from the DNA. The gene names given are mouse names. The CDR3 extends 3 residues past the end of the read, so its final part is completed from the germline J gene. The chain employs TRBV13-2 and TRBJ1-3; tentatively, D is TRBD1 (6 bases). Germline loops: CDR1 NNHNN, CDR2 SYGAGS (reference sequence). The CDR3 sequence is 16 residues long. V dropped 3 bases and J dropped 0 bases, with 13 bases sitting between them. The CDR3 spells CASGVWTANSGNTLYF. The DNA read from the CDR3 is TGTGCCAGCGGTGTCTGGACAGCAAATTCTGGAAATACG.

Points on this clone: Genes and germline are mouse. The sequenced fragment ends 4 residues before the CDR3 boundary, so the rest is inferred from the germline J gene. This chain links TRBV31 with TRBJ1-1; TRBD1 agrees at 8 bases. The CDR3 covers 14 residues. The V segment lost 8 bases and the J segment 0 bases; nucleotides outside the gene matches: 8. Looked up from germline, CDR1 is GKSSPN and CDR2 is SITVG. The CDR3 reads CASSLQGANTEVFF. CDR3 bases read: TGTGCCAGCAGTCTACAGGGGGCAAACACA.

Concerning this clone: A far larger clone is one base from this, pointing to a likely read error. Mouse germline and gene names are used. Read sequence stops 4 residues before the CDR3 end, and the germline J gene provides the missing end. The same CDR3 also results from other DNA sequences found in this sample. The chain recombines TRBV29 with TRBJ2-5; D is possibly TRBD1 (5 bases). CDR3 length: 13 amino acids. Looked up from germline, CDR1 is MSHET and CDR2 is SYDVDS. The sequenced CDR3 bases are TGTGCTAGCAGTTTGAGACAGAAAGAC. Its protein is CASSLRQKD. From start to end, the CDR3 is CASSLRQKDTQYF. Together with reference TRBV29 and TRBJ2-5, the CDR3 gives the full variable domain: DMKVTQMPRYLIKRMGENVLLECGQDMSHETMYWYRQDPGLGLQLIYISYDVDSNSEGDIPKGYRVSRKKREHFSLILDSAKTNQTSVYFCASSLRQKDTQYFGPGTRLLVL.

The sample holds many counts of this clone. The TCRdb protein fails to match the DNA translation at residue 10; the protein reported here was translated from the DNA. Gene names refer to mouse genes. The sequenced fragment ends 3 residues before the CDR3 boundary, so the rest is inferred from the germline J gene. The chain employs TRBV13-3 and TRBJ1-6; D possibly corresponds to TRBD1 (5 bases). TRBJ1-6 is identified as an open reading frame with a role that is uncertain. The CDR3 runs to 13 residues. Germline-derived CDR1 and CDR2 are NNHDY and SYVADS. The CDR3 DNA, read in part, is TGTGCCAGCAGTGATGGGGGGGGGAGAGGC. Amino acids: CASSDGGGRG. The CDR3 reads in full as CASSDGGGRGLYF.

This clone was counted ten times or more. Gene names are the mouse ones. Sequencing ends 4 residues short of the CDR3 end; the germline J gene provides the rest. This chain connects TRBV29 to TRBJ2-1; 12 bases align to TRBD2. The germline V gene has CDR1 MSHET and CDR2 SYDVDS. This CDR3 region has 17 residues. With V trimmed by 5 bases and J by 3 bases, 8 bases remained unmatched. The CDR3 sequence: CASSPKGLGGPYAEQFF. The sequenced CDR3 bases are TGTGCTAGCAGTCCCAAGGGACTGGGGGGCCCCTATGCT.

This clone has ten or more counts. Gene names are mouse gene names. The CDR3 end is not reached by the read, which stops 4 residues before it; the germline J gene fills it in. The rearrangement uses TRBV31 and TRBJ2-1, with TRBD2 matching over 7 bases. CDR1 is GKSSPN, CDR2 SITVG, per germline. After removal of 0 bases from V and 4 bases from J, the junction contained 3 bases not matched to a gene. The CDR3 runs 14 residues. CDR3 bases read: TGTGCCTGGAGTCTGGGGGGGTGGTATGCT. It specifies CAWSLGGWYA. In full, the CDR3 reads CAWSLGGWYAEQFF.

This clone has just a few counts. Mouse gene names apply. The CDR3 end is not reached by the read, which stops 4 residues before it; the germline J gene fills it in. The chain has TRBV31 and TRBJ2-5; perhaps TRBD1 as D (5 bases). This CDR3 contains 13 residues. CDR1 and CDR2 (germline): GKSSPN, SITVG. The CDR3 loop reads CAWSLGVRDTQYF. The sequenced part of the CDR3 DNA is TGTGCCTGGAGTCTAGGGGTGAGGGAC. The whole variable domain, remainder taken from reference TRBV31 and TRBJ2-5, is AQTIHQWPVAEIKAVGSPLSLGCTIKGKSSPNLYWYWQATGGTLQQLFYSITVGQVESVVQLNLSASRPKDDQFILSTEKLLLSHSGFYLCAWSLGVRDTQYFGPGTRLLVL.

This clone came up many times. The genes and germline here are from mouse. From the germline J gene comes the end of the CDR3, since the read stops 4 residues before it. This chain connects TRBV31 to TRBJ1-4; D may be TRBD1 (6 bases). V was shortened by 0 bases and J by 4 bases, with 15 bases between the two germline ends. The CDR3 is 16 amino acids. CDR1 and CDR2 (germline): GKSSPN, SITVG. CDR3 bases read: TGTGCCTGGAGTCTAATCGGGCAGGGGATCAACGAA. It is translated as CAWSLIGQGINE. The CDR3, in full, reads CAWSLIGQGINERLFF.

This clone has ten or more counts. Genes and germline are mouse. The CDR3 extends 4 residues past the end of the read, so its final part is completed from the germline J gene. V gene TRBV13-2 combines with J gene TRBJ1-4; TRBD1 is a possible D gene (5 bases). The CDR3 has 14 residues. Germline assignment: CDR1 NNHNN and CDR2 SYGAGS (reference sequence). V was pared by 0 bases and J by 3 bases, with 6 bases between. CDR3 sequence: CASGDGTTNERLFF. CDR3 bases read: TGTGCCAGCGGTGATGGGACAACCAACGAA.

Regarding this clone: Gene names and germline match the mouse. The read falls 4 residues short of the CDR3 end, and the missing part is taken from the germline J gene. This chain links TRBV19 with TRBJ1-2, with TRBD1 matching over 11 bases. The CDR3 has 13 amino acids. CDR1 is FNHDT, CDR2 SITEND, per germline (reference sequence). Trimming removed 4 bases from V and 4 bases from J; junction bases left unmatched: 0. Partial CDR3 DNA: TGTGCCAGCAGTGGGACAGGGGGCTCC. This gives the protein CASSGTGGS. The CDR3, in full, reads CASSGTGGSDYTF.

There are a few counts of this clone. Mouse germline and gene names are used. The CDR3 end is not reached by the read, which stops 4 residues before it; the germline J gene fills it in. This chain links TRBV13-1 with TRBJ2-4; the D is unclear. The length of the CDR3 is 13 residues. V was cut by 2 bases and J by 0 bases, with 4 bases left in between. CDR1 is NSHNY, CDR2 SYGAGN, per germline. The CDR3 reads CASSDRSQNTLYF. The sequenced CDR3 bases are TGTGCCAGCAGTGACAGAAGTCAAAAC.

This clone occurred many times. Any gene name here is a mouse gene name. The read is 4 residues too short to cover the CDR3 end, so that end is filled in from the germline J gene. The genes are TRBV1 and TRBJ2-2, with 10 nucleotides matching TRBD1. Germline assignment: CDR1 NSQYPW and CDR2 LRSPGD (reference sequence). V lost 2 bases to trimming and J lost 1 base; unmatched junction nucleotides: 4. CDR3 length: 17 amino acids. CDR3 region: CTCSANRDRGNTGQLYF. CDR3 DNA, as far as it was read: TGCACCTGCAGTGCAAACCGGGACAGGGGAAACACCGGG. The complete variable domain, with remaining parts taken from reference TRBV1 and TRBJ2-2, reads VTLLEQNPRWRLVPRGQAVNLRCILKNSQYPWMSWYQQDLQKQLQWLFTLRSPGDKEVKSLPGADYLATRVTDTELRLQVANMSQGRTLYCTCSANRDRGNTGQLYFGEGSKLTVL.

In its sample, this clone was seen many times. The gene names here belong to mouse. The read halts 4 residues ahead of the CDR3 end, with the missing end drawn from the germline J gene. V is TRBV13-2 and J is TRBJ2-1; 9 nucleotides align to TRBD2. The V gene end was trimmed by 5 bases and the J gene end by 4 bases; junction bases not matched to a gene: 7. The length of the CDR3 is 15 residues. Germline CDR1 NNHNN, CDR2 SYGAGS (reference sequence). Incomplete CDR3 DNA: TGTGCCAGCGGCCTATCTGGACTGGGGTATGCT. Amino acid sequence: CASGLSGLGYA. The whole CDR3 sequence is CASGLSGLGYAEQFF.

Turning to this clone: Mouse gene names apply. The CDR3 end falls 4 residues outside the read, so it is completed with the germline J gene. The chain joins TRBV13-3 to TRBJ2-4; TRBD1 agrees at 8 bases. CDR3 length: 12 amino acids. Germline assignment: CDR1 NNHDY and CDR2 SYVADS. CDR3: CASKDRENTLYF. Partial CDR3 DNA: TGTGCCAGCAAGGACAGGGAAAAC.

Worth noting for this clone: Gene names are mouse gene names. The read comes to an end 4 residues before the CDR3 does, leaving the germline J gene to fill in the end. The genes are TRBV26 and TRBJ2-4; 12 bases map to TRBD1. Trimming removed 3 bases from V and 2 bases from J; junction bases left unmatched: 3. The CDR3 sequence is 16 residues long. Germline V gives CDR1 KGHPV, CDR2 FQNQEV (reference sequence). CDR3 protein: CASSLGTGGIQNTLYF. The sequenced part of the CDR3 DNA is TGTGCCAGCAGTCTTGGGACAGGGGGCATTCAAAAC.

This clone was seen at least ten times. A read error may produce the germline difference seen at one junction end. The gene symbols are mouse symbols. The CDR3 end falls 4 residues outside the read, so it is completed with the germline J gene. The rearrangement uses TRBV17 and TRBJ1-2, with TRBD1 matching over 11 bases. The CDR3 runs 13 residues. Germline V CDR1 and CDR2: MNHDT, YYDKIL. The CDR3 bases that were read are TGTGCCAGCAGTGGGACAGGGGGCTCC. Encoded protein: CASSGTGGS. The whole CDR3 sequence is CASSGTGGSDYTF.

As regards this clone: The gene names given are mouse names. The sequenced fragment ends 4 residues before the CDR3 boundary, so the rest is inferred from the germline J gene. The chain is built from TRBV13-2 and TRBJ2-5, with 7 bases that match TRBD1. Germline V lookup: CDR1 NNHNN, CDR2 SYGAGS (reference sequence). The CDR3 is made up of 13 amino acids. The CDR3 sequence is CASGGDRVDTQYF. The CDR3 DNA, read in part, is TGTGCCAGCGGTGGAGACAGGGTTGAC.

At least ten counts were recorded for this clone. Gene names denote mouse genes. The read ends 4 residues shy of where the CDR3 ends; the end is completed using the germline J gene. Other DNA sequences in the sample encode the same CDR3. The rearrangement uses TRBV31 and TRBJ1-2, with 7 nucleotides matching TRBD1. The junction had 3 bases not matched to a gene; V was cut back by 0 bases and J by 2 bases. This CDR3 comprises 14 residues. The germline V gene encodes CDR1 GKSSPN and CDR2 SITVG. The CDR3 protein is CAWSLDRVNSDYTF. The sequenced CDR3 bases are TGTGCCTGGAGTCTAGACAGGGTGAACTCC. Using reference TRBV31 and TRBJ1-2 for the parts outside the CDR3, the full variable domain is AQTIHQWPVAEIKAVGSPLSLGCTIKGKSSPNLYWYWQATGGTLQQLFYSITVGQVESVVQLNLSASRPKDDQFILSTEKLLLSHSGFYLCAWSLDRVNSDYTFGSGTRLLVI.